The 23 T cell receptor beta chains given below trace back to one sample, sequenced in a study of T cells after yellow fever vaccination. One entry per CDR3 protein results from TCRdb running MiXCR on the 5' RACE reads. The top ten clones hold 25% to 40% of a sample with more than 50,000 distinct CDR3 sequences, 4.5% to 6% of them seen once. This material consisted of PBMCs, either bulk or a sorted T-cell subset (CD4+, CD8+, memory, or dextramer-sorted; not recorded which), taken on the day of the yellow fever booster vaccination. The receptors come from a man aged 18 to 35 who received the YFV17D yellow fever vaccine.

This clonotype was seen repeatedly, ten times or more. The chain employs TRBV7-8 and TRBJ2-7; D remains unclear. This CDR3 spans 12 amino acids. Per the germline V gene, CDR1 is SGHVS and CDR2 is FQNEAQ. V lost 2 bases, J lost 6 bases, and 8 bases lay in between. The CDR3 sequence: CASSLMSLEQYF. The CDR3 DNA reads TGTGCCAGCAGCTTAATGTCCCTCGAGCAGTACTTC.

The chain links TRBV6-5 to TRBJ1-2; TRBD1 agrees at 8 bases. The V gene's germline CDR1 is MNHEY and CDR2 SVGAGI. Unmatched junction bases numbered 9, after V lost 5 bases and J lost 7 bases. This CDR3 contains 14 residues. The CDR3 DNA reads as TGTGCCAGCAGTACAGGACAGGGTCCCGCTGGCTACACCTTC. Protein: CASSTGQGPAGYTF.

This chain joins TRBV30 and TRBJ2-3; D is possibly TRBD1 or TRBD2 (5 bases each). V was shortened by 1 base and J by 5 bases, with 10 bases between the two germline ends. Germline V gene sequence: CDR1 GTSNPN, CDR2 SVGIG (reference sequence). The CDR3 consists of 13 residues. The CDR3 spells CAWSARDGDTQYF. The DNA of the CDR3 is TGTGCCTGGAGTGCCAGGGACGGAGATACGCAGTATTTT. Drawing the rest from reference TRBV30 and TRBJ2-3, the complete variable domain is SQTIHQWPATLVQPVGSPLSLECTVEGTSNPNLYWYRQAAGRGLQLLFYSVGIGQISSEVPQNLSASRPQDRQFILSSKKLLLSDSGFYLCAWSARDGDTQYFGPGTRLTVL.

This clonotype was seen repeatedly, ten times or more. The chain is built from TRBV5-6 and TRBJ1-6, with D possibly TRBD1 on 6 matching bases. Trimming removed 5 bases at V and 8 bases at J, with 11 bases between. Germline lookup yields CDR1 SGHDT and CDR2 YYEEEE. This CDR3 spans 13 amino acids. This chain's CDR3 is CASSNREDSPLHF. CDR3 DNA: TGTGCCAGCAGTAACAGGGAAGATTCACCCCTCCACTTT.

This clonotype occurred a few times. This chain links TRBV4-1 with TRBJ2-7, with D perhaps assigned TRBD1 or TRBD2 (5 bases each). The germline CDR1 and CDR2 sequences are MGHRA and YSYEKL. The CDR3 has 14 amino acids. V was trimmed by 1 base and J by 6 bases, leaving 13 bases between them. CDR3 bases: TGCGCCAGCAGCCAAGTACCCGGGGCGGGCGAGCAGTACGTC. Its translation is CASSQVPGAGEQYV.

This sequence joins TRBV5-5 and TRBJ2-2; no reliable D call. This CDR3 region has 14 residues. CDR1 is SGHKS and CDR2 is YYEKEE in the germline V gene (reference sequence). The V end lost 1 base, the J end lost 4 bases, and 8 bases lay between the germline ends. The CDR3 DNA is TGTGCCAGCAGCTTGCCGGGTCCCACCGGGGAGCTGTTTTTT. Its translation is CASSLPGPTGELFF.

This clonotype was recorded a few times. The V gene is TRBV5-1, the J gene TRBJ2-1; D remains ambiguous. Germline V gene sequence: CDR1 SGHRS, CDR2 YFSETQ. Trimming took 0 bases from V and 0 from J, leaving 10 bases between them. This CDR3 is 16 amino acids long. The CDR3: CASSLGASSSYNEQFF. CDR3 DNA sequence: TGCGCCAGCAGCTTGGGGGCCAGTAGCTCCTACAATGAGCAGTTCTTC.

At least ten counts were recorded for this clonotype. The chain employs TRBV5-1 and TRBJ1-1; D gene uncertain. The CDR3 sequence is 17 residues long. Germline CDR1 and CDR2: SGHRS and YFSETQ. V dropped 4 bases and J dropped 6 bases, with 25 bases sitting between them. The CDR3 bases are TGCGCCAGCAGCCTGGATATGGTAAACACACCTAACCCTGAAGCTTTCTTT. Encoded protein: CASSLDMVNTPNPEAFF.

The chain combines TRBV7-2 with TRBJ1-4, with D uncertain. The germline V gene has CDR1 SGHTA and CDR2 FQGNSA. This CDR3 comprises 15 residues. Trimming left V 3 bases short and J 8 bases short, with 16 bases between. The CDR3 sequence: CASSLRPIAREKLFF. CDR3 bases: TGTGCCAGCAGCTTGAGGCCCATCGCGCGGGAAAAACTGTTTTTT.

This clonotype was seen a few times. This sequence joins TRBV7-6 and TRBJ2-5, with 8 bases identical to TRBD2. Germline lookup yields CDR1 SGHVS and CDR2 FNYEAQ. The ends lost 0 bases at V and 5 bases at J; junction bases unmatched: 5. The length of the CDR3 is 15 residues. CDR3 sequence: CASSLALLADETQYF. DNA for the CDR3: TGTGCCAGCAGCTTAGCGCTACTAGCGGACGAGACCCAGTACTTC. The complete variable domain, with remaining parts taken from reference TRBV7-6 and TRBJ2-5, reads GAGVSQSPRYKVTKRGQDVALRCDPISGHVSLYWYRQALGQGPEFLTYFNYEAQQDKSGLPNDRFSAERPEGSISTLTIQRTEQRDSAMYRCASSLALLADETQYFGPGTRLLVL.

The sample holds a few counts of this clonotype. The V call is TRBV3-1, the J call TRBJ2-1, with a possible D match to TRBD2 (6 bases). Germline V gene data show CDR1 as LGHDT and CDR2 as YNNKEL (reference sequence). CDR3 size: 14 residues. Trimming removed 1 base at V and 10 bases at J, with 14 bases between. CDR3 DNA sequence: TGTGCCAGCAGCCAAGTTCGGCGGGGTCCCGAGCAGTTCTTC. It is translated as CASSQVRRGPEQFF.

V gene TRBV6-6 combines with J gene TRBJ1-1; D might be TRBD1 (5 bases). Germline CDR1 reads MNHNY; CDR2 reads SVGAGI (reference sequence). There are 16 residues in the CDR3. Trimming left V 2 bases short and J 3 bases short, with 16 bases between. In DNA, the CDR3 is TGTGCCAGCAGTTACCCGGCCTCCGAAGGGGACACTGAAGCTTTCTTT. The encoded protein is CASSYPASEGDTEAFF.

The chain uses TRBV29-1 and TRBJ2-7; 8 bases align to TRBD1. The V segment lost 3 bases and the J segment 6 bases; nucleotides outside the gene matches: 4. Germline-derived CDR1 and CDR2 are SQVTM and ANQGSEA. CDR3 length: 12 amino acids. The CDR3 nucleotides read TGCAGCGTTGAGACTGACAGGGGCGAGCAGTACTTC. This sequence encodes CSVETDRGEQYF.

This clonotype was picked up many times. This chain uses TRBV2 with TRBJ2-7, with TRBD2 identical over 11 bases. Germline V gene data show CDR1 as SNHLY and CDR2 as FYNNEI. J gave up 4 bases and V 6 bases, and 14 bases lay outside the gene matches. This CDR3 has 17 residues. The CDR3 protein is CASREIAATSGGYEQYV. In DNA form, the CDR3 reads TGTGCCAGCAGGGAAATCGCCGCAACTAGCGGGGGTTACGAGCAGTACGTC.

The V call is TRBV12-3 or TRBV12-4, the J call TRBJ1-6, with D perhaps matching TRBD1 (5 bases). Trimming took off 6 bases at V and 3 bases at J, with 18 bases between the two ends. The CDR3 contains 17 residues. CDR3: CASSPFLGGRYNSPLHF. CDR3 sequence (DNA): TGTGCCAGCAGCCCCTTCCTGGGGGGACGCTATAATTCACCCCTCCACTTT.

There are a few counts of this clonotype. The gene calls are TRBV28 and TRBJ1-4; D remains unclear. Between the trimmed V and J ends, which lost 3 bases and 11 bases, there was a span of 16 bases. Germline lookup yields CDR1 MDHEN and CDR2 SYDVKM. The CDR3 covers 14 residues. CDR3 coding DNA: TGTGCCAGCAGTTTCGTCAGAGGCCTTAGTAAACTGTTTTTT. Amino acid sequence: CASSFVRGLSKLFF.

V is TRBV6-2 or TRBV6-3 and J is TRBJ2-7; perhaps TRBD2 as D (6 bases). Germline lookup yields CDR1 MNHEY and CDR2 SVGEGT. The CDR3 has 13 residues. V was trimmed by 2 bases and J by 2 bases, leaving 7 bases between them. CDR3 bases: TGTGCCAGCAGTTACGGCGGGACCTACGAGCAGTACGTC. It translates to CASSYGGTYEQYV.

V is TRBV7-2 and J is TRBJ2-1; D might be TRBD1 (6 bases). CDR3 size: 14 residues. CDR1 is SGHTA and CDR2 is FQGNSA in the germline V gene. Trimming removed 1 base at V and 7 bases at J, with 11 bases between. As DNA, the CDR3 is TGTGCCAGCAGCTTAGTAGGGACACAAAATGAGCAGTTCTTC. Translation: CASSLVGTQNEQFF.

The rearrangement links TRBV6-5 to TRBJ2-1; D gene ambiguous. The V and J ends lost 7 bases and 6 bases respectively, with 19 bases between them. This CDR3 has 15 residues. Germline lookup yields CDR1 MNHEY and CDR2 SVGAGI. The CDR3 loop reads CASTESGGRSNEQFF. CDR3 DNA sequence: TGTGCCAGCACCGAATCGGGTGGCAGATCCAATGAGCAGTTCTTC.

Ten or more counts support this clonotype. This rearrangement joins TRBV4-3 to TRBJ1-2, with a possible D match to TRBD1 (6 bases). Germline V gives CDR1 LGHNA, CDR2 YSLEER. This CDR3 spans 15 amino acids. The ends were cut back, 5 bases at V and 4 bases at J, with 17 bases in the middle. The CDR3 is CASSAMAGGGYGYTF. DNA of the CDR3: TGCGCCAGCAGCGCAATGGCGGGGGGCGGCTATGGCTACACCTTC.

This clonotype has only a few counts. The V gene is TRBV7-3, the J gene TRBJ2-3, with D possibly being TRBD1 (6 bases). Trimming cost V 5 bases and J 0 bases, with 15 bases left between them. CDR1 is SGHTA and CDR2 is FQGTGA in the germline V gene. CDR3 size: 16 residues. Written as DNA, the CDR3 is TGTGCCAGCAGCCAATTTGGGGGCCGGAGCACAGATACGCAGTATTTT. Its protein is CASSQFGGRSTDTQYF. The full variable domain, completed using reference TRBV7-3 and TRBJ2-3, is GAGVSQTPSNKVTEKGKYVELRCDPISGHTALYWYRQSLGQGPEFLIYFQGTGAADDSGLPNDRFFAVRPEGSVSTLKIQRTERGDSAVYLCASSQFGGRSTDTQYFGPGTRLTVL.

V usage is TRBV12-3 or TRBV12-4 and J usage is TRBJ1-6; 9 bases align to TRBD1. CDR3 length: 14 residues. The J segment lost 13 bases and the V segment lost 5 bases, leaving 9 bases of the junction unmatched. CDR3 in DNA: TGTGCCAGCAGTCCCGGGACAGGGTTCTCGCCCCTCCACTTT. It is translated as CASSPGTGFSPLHF.

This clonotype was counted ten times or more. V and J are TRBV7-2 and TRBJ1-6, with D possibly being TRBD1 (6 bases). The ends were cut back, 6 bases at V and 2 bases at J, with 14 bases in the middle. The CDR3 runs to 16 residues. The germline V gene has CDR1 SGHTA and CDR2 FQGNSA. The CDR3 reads CASRAAGDTYNSPLHF. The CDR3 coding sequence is TGTGCCAGCAGAGCGGCGGGGGACACCTATAATTCACCCCTCCACTTT.